This TCR beta chain was captured by sequencing in a study of immune evolution from preneoplasia to lung adenocarcinoma. General study points: From normal lung to invasive adenocarcinoma, top clone frequencies appeared to decrease.

A word on this clone: Its antigen is undetermined.

Repertoires were generated with immunoSEQ multiplex PCR, while TCRdb's copy carries only in-frame clones and drops some. The profile shows some 8,200 clones, about four fifths of them singletons. Two lung cancer pathologists independently confirmed each histologic diagnosis. V lost 0 bases to trimming and J lost 7 bases, with 7 bases between them. Per the germline V gene, CDR1 is SGHRS and CDR2 is YFSETQ. This CDR3 comprises 13 residues. The chain has TRBV5-1 and TRBJ1-4; the D gene is possibly TRBD1 (5 bases). Sample: FFPE invasive lung adenocarcinoma tissue. The TCR comes from a person aged 45-69 years with lung adenocarcinoma. The CDR3, as DNA: TGCGCCAGCAGCTTGGTTGGGGGTGAAAAACTGTTTTTT. This sequence encodes CASSLVGGEKLFF.